The subject of this entry is one TCR beta chain. Its antigen is undetermined. This CDR3 is built from 13 residues. Trimming pared 1 base from V and 10 bases from J, leaving 11 bases between. Germline values: CDR1 SGHVS, CDR2 FNYEAQ. TCRdb analysed the reads with MiXCR anew, one entry per CDR3 protein. The sample shows approximately 750,000 distinct CDR3 sequences, roughly 36% of them seen only once. The data were taken from a study of T cell repertoires in cytomegalovirus infection. At the level of the study: Public signatures in TCR beta pointed to CMV infection and matching HLA type.

Study-wide results and caveats: Of the TCR beta families, the public ones yielded a cumulative frequency that identified carriers of CMV plus the relevant HLA.

This TCR came from a human donor in good health (CMV status not recorded). Some clones in this sample may be carry-over from other donors' samples. The sample comprised PBMCs. This chain connects TRBV7-6 to TRBJ2-1; TRBD1 is a possible D gene (5 bases). The CDR3, as DNA: TGTGCCAGCAGCTTAGAACCAGCAGGGGAGCAGTTCTTC. This sequence encodes CASSLEPAGEQFF.